A single sample gave rise to the 26 T cell receptor beta chains below, sequenced in a study of T cells in Graves' hyperthyroidism and ophthalmopathy. Amplification yielded TCR beta CDR3 regions, with RNA transcripts as the source. With the HTBI primer set, the TCR CDR3 went through a first round of RT-PCR. TCRdb re-analysed the multiplex PCR reads in MiXCR, keeping a single row per CDR3 protein. In the table there are 400,000 to 600,000 distinct CDR3 sequences, around 15% of which are singletons. The sample consisted of blood. Every receptor here comes from a woman younger than 45 with Graves' ophthalmopathy.

In its sample, this clonotype was seen many times. V usage is TRBV27 and J usage is TRBJ2-7, with D unresolved. Germline values: CDR1 MNHEY, CDR2 SMNVEV (reference sequence). There are 14 residues in the CDR3. V lost 1 base and J lost 1, with 8 bases in between. The CDR3: CASSLWAGSYEQYF. CDR3 nucleotides: TGTGCCAGCAGTTTATGGGCAGGTTCCTACGAGCAGTACTTC.

This clonotype was detected ten times or more. This chain connects TRBV7-3 to TRBJ2-1; the match to TRBD2 covers 11 bases. The CDR3 has 19 amino acids. Per the germline V gene, CDR1 is SGHTA and CDR2 is FQGTGA. The J segment lost 1 base and the V segment lost 1 base, leaving 9 bases of the junction unmatched. This CDR3 is CASSLMRGGLADSYNEQFF. As DNA, the CDR3 is TGTGCCAGCAGCTTAATGCGGGGGGGACTAGCGGATTCCTACAATGAGCAGTTCTTC.

The chain uses TRBV6-2 or TRBV6-3 and TRBJ2-3; D not certain. The CDR3 contains 14 residues. The V end was cut by 6 bases, the J end by 4 bases, with 14 bases between. Germline V gene lookup returns CDR1 MNHEY and CDR2 SVGEGT. The CDR3 DNA reads TGTGCCAGCAGCAGTGTAGTCACTGCAGATACGCAGTATTTT. It specifies CASSSVVTADTQYF.

This chain connects TRBV28 to TRBJ2-2, with D tentatively TRBD1 (5 bases). The germline gives CDR1 MDHEN, CDR2 SYDVKM. The CDR3 contains 14 residues. The germline V and J ends were trimmed by 4 bases and 3 bases, with 9 bases remaining between them. CDR3 residues: CASSSQGHTGELFF. The CDR3 coding sequence is TGTGCCAGCAGTTCCCAGGGTCACACCGGGGAGCTGTTTTTT.

This clonotype was detected ten times or more. The chain is built from TRBV28 and TRBJ1-6, with D hard to call. V lost 7 bases to trimming and J lost 7 bases, with 17 bases between them. The CDR3 covers 15 residues. Germline V CDR1 and CDR2: MDHEN, SYDVKM. The CDR3 coding sequence is TGTGCCAGCAACCCGAGGGAGGGTGTGAATTCACCCCTCCACTTT. This codes for CASNPREGVNSPLHF.

This clonotype was found many times. The rearrangement uses TRBV7-2 and TRBJ1-1; D possibly corresponds to TRBD1 (6 bases). Trimming removed 2 bases from V and 1 base from J, with 8 bases in between. Germline V CDR1 and CDR2: SGHTA, FQGNSA. The CDR3 loop spans 14 amino acids. The CDR3 nucleotides read TGTGCCAGCAGCTTAACAGGGACGAACACTGAAGCTTTCTTT. It codes for CASSLTGTNTEAFF.

This clonotype was picked up many times. The chain combines TRBV29-1 with TRBJ2-3; TRBD1 aligns across 8 bases. The CDR3 is 15 amino acids. V lost 7 bases and J lost 3; bases outside the gene matches: 12. Per germline, CDR1 SQVTM and CDR2 ANQGSEA. In DNA form, the CDR3 reads TGCAGCGCTCCACCCACACAGGGGGTGACAGATACGCAGTATTTT. It translates to CSAPPTQGVTDTQYF.

This clonotype was counted many times. This chain links TRBV12-3 or TRBV12-4 with TRBJ2-7; 8 bases line up with TRBD1. The CDR3 length is 15 residues. V was pared by 7 bases and J by 6 bases, with 14 bases of the junction left unmatched. The CDR3 nucleotides are TGTGCCAGCACTACTTACGGACAGGGTGAAAGCGAGCAGTACTTC. Protein product: CASTTYGQGESEQYF.

In this sample, this clonotype turned up a few times. The rearrangement links TRBV6-2 or TRBV6-3 to TRBJ2-3; D possibly corresponds to TRBD1 (5 bases). The CDR3 consists of 15 residues. Trimming removed 10 bases from V and 0 bases from J, with 17 bases in between. Germline V gene data show CDR1 as MNHEY and CDR2 as SVGEGT. CDR3 sequence reads: CATTLQGPSTDTQYF. CDR3 bases: TGTGCCACCACCCTCCAGGGCCCTAGCACAGATACGCAGTATTTT.

The chain carries TRBV12-3 or TRBV12-4 and TRBJ2-1; perhaps TRBD1 as D (8 bases). V shed 4 bases and J shed 4 bases, with 17 bases lying between them. CDR3 length equals 16 residues. DNA of the CDR3: TGTGCCAGCAGTTCATGGACAGGGAGGGGATACAATGAGCAGTTCTTC. Its translation: CASSSWTGRGYNEQFF.

The genes are TRBV4-3 and TRBJ2-6; TRBD1 matches at 9 bases. V dropped 5 bases and J dropped 3; count of bases not matched to a gene: 8. CDR3 length: 17 residues. Germline CDR1 reads LGHNA; CDR2 reads YSLEER. In nucleotides, the CDR3 is TGCGCCAGCAGCAAGGCCGGGACAGGGTTTGGGGCCAACGTCCTGACTTTC. Translation gives CASSKAGTGFGANVLTF.

This clonotype came up many times. The CDR3 reads CASRSRDRAGRAPLNEQFF. CDR3 bases: TGTGCCAGCAGATCACGGGACAGGGCCGGTAGGGCACCCCTCAATGAGCAGTTCTTC. The chain recombines TRBV27 with TRBJ2-1; 9 bases are shared with TRBD1. The CDR3 is made up of 19 amino acids. In germline, CDR1 is MNHEY, CDR2 SMNVEV (reference sequence). The J segment lost 6 bases and the V segment lost 6 bases, leaving 21 bases of the junction unmatched.

The chain is built from TRBV6-1 and TRBJ2-7; 10 nucleotides match TRBD2. CDR3 length: 16 residues. In germline, CDR1 is MNHNS, CDR2 SASEGT. J lost 3 bases, V lost 3 bases, and 8 bases had no gene match. CDR3 nucleotides: TGTGCCAGCAGTGATCTCGGGACTAGCGTACTCTACGAGCAGTACTTC. Translation: CASSDLGTSVLYEQYF.

This clonotype has a count of ten or more. V and J are TRBV11-2 and TRBJ2-3, with 8 bases matching TRBD2. Germline V gene lookup returns CDR1 SGHAT and CDR2 FQNNGV. V lost 3 bases, J lost 4 bases, and 6 bases stayed unmatched. This CDR3 has 15 residues. The CDR3 DNA sequence: TGTGCCAGCAGCTTGATGGGACTAGTGGCAGATACGCAGTATTTT. Protein: CASSLMGLVADTQYF. The variable domain in full, completed from reference TRBV11-2 and TRBJ2-3, reads EAGVAQSPRYKIIEKRQSVAFWCNPISGHATLYWYQQILGQGPKLLIQFQNNGVVDDSQLPKDRFSAERLKGVDSTLKIQPAKLEDSAVYLCASSLMGLVADTQYFGPGTRLTVL.

This clonotype has just a few counts. The chain is built from TRBV7-2 and TRBJ2-3; a possible D gene is TRBD2 (6 bases). CDR3 length equals 16 residues. Germline assignment: CDR1 SGHTA and CDR2 FQGNSA. The germline V and J ends were trimmed by 2 bases and 2 bases, with 14 bases remaining between them. The CDR3: CASSLSPGLFTDTQYF. CDR3 DNA: TGTGCCAGCAGCTTATCTCCGGGACTTTTCACAGATACGCAGTATTTT.

The V call is TRBV6-4, the J call TRBJ1-1; no clear D. The CDR3 sequence is 14 residues long. Germline V gene lookup returns CDR1 MRHNA and CDR2 SNTAGT. Between the trimmed V and J ends, which lost 3 bases and 11 bases, there was a span of 19 bases. Here the CDR3 DNA reads TGTGCCAGCAGTGAACTAAATCGGCCGGTCGGGGCTTTCTTT. Its translation: CASSELNRPVGAFF.

This clonotype showed up many times. The chain joins TRBV20-1 to TRBJ2-3, with D possibly matching TRBD1 (5 bases). There are 14 residues in the CDR3. CDR1 is DFQATT, CDR2 SNEGSKA, per germline (reference sequence). Trimming shortened V by 1 base and J by 2 bases, and 10 bases separated the two germline ends. For the CDR3, the DNA is TGCAGTGCTAGAGTTGGACACCACACAGATACGCAGTATTTT. Its translation: CSARVGHHTDTQYF.

This rearrangement joins TRBV20-1 to TRBJ2-7; 10 bases match TRBD1. J was trimmed by 7 bases and V by 5 bases; bases with no gene match: 8. CDR1 is DFQATT and CDR2 is SNEGSKA in the germline V gene (reference sequence). The CDR3 runs to 13 residues. The CDR3 DNA sequence: TGCAGTGCTGGACAGGGGGGGCAGTGGGAGCAGTACTTC. It yields the protein CSAGQGGQWEQYF.

CDR3 DNA sequence: TGTGCCAGCAGTTTAATGGCACCGCTCTCCTACAATGAGCAGTTCTTC. This gives the protein CASSLMAPLSYNEQFF. The chain combines TRBV27 with TRBJ2-1; no reliable D call. CDR1 is MNHEY, CDR2 SMNVEV, per germline (reference sequence). The CDR3 loop spans 16 amino acids. V was clipped by 2 bases and J by 0 bases, with 11 bases between them.

This clonotype has only a few counts. The genes are TRBV12-3 or TRBV12-4 and TRBJ2-2; TRBD1 might be the D (5 bases). CDR3 length equals 14 residues. V lost 3 bases, J lost 3 bases, and 8 bases lay in between. CDR3 in DNA: TGTGCCAGCAGTTTGAGACAGCACACCGGGGAGCTGTTTTTT. Protein product: CASSLRQHTGELFF.

This clonotype came up many times. This chain links TRBV28 with TRBJ1-2; D is undetermined. Trimming cost V 2 bases and J 4 bases, with 11 bases left between them. CDR3 length: 14 residues. The V gene's germline CDR1 is MDHEN and CDR2 SYDVKM. CDR3 in amino acids: CASSLVSKGYGYTF. The DNA of the CDR3 is TGTGCCAGCAGTTTAGTCAGTAAGGGCTATGGCTACACCTTC.

This clonotype has at least ten counts. The chain recombines TRBV18 with TRBJ1-1; D is perhaps TRBD1 (6 bases). Between the trimmed V and J ends, which lost 3 bases and 0 bases, there was a span of 11 bases. Germline CDR1 reads KGHSH; CDR2 reads LQKENI. CDR3 length: 15 residues. CDR3 sequence reads: CASSPDRSMNTEAFF. The CDR3 nucleotides read TGTGCCAGCTCACCGGACAGATCAATGAACACTGAAGCTTTCTTT.

This clonotype was counted at least ten times. This sequence joins TRBV3-1 and TRBJ2-1; D ambiguous. The germline V and J ends were trimmed by 0 bases and 3 bases, with 9 bases remaining between them. There are 15 residues in the CDR3. Germline loops: CDR1 LGHDT, CDR2 YNNKEL (reference sequence). CDR3 loop: CASSQDRWGYNEQFF. The CDR3 nucleotides read TGTGCCAGCAGCCAAGACCGGTGGGGCTACAATGAGCAGTTCTTC.

This clonotype has ten or more counts. The CDR3 region is CASSLVANEQFF. The CDR3 region has the DNA TGCGCCAGCAGCTTGGTTGCGAATGAGCAGTTCTTC. V gene TRBV5-1 combines with J gene TRBJ2-1; D unresolved. This CDR3 has 12 residues. Germline V gene lookup returns CDR1 SGHRS and CDR2 YFSETQ. Between the trimmed V and J ends, which lost 0 bases and 7 bases, there was a span of 5 bases.

V and J are TRBV6-2 or TRBV6-3 and TRBJ1-1; TRBD1 is a possible D gene (6 bases). This CDR3 contains 13 residues. V lost 2 bases and J 8 bases, leaving 12 bases between the germline ends. Germline assignment: CDR1 MNHEY and CDR2 SVGEGT. CDR3 residues: CASSYTTGTEAFF. In DNA form, the CDR3 reads TGTGCCAGCAGTTACACAACCGGGACAGAAGCTTTCTTT.

The chain uses TRBV4-1 and TRBJ1-2; possibly TRBD1 for D (6 bases). This CDR3 spans 17 amino acids. In germline, CDR1 is MGHRA, CDR2 YSYEKL. V shed 0 bases and J shed 0 bases, with 14 bases lying between them. CDR3 sequence: CASSQESARTANYGYTF. The DNA of the CDR3 is TGCGCCAGCAGCCAAGAGTCGGCCCGGACAGCTAACTATGGCTACACCTTC.